This paragraph reports one T cell receptor (beta chain). Antigen: not known. The iRepertoire nested amplicon-rescue multiplex PCR amplified TCR alpha and beta CDR3s from RNA. For one-step reverse transcription and amplification, about 90-450 ng of tissue mRNA or PBMC total RNA was used. TCRdb passed the multiplex PCR reads through MiXCR, listing each CDR3 protein once. The sample contains some 150,000 distinct CDR3 sequences, about two fifths of which appear only once. The ends were cut back, 3 bases at V and 5 bases at J, with 11 bases in the middle. The CDR3 covers 13 residues. This entry belongs to a study of glioma-infiltrating T cells. Study-wide results and caveats: Non-neoplastic patients had below-expected tissue-blood divergence, while all gliomas exceeded expectation.

The specimen was glioma tissue, nonneoplastic brain tissue, or PBMCs (not recorded which). The source is a human donor with low-grade glioma or glioblastoma, undergoing nonglioma brain surgery, or in good health (not recorded which). This chain uses TRBV12-3 or TRBV12-4 with TRBJ2-7; TRBD2 might be the D (6 bases). CDR3 amino acids: CASSFRERDEQYF. CDR3 coding DNA: TGTGCCAGCAGTTTCCGGGAGAGAGACGAGCAGTACTTC.